A selection of T cell receptor beta chains follows, all from one sample in a study of T cell responses to AZD1222 COVID-19 vaccine. Libraries were prepared by immunoSEQ multiplex PCR; TCRdb keeps only in-frame clonotypes and omits some of them. The table lists about 110,000 clones, roughly 88% of them singletons. The sequencing used peripheral blood, collected 28 days after the second AZD1222 dose. The receptors here all came from an adult who received the AZD1222 COVID-19 vaccine. CDR3s include the opening cysteine and the closing phenylalanine or tryptophan. A D gene is named only where the DNA matches it firmly. The size field is filled for only some rows; it gives once, few, many or a size class.

J | V | D | size | DNA | CDR3
TRBJ1-1 | TRBV5-5 | NA | few | TGTGCCAGCGTCCAGGCCTCACACACTGAAGCTTTCTTT | CASVQASHTEAFF
TRBJ2-1 | TRBV7-6 | NA | NA | TGTGCCAGCAGCCCTAGAGTGCAGGGTTGGGATGAGCAGTTCTTC | CASSPRVQGWDEQFF
TRBJ2-5 | TRBV20-1 | NA | NA | TGCAGTGCTAGTAGGGGCCCTAGTCAAGAGACCCAGTACTTC | CSASRGPSQETQYF
TRBJ1-2 | TRBV3-1/TRBV3-2 | NA | NA | TGTGCCAGCAGCCGGACAGACTACTATGGCTACACCTTC | CASSRTDYYGYTF
TRBJ1-1 | TRBV6-6 | NA | NA | TGTGCCAGCAGGAGTGGGAACACTGAAGCTTTCTTT | CASRSGNTEAFF
TRBJ1-1 | TRBV5-1 | NA | NA | TGCGCCAGCAGCTTGGAGGGCACTGAAGCTTTCTTT | CASSLEGTEAFF
TRBJ1-3 | TRBV9 | NA | few | TGTGCCAGCAGCGTAGGCGGGAGCTCTGGAAACACCATATATTTT | CASSVGGSSGNTIYF
TRBJ1-2 | TRBV5-5 | NA | NA | TGTGCCAGCAGCTTGCGAGGGAGGGCGGGGGAAGGCTACACCTTC | CASSLRGRAGEGYTF
TRBJ1-1 | TRBV7-3 | NA | NA | TGTGCCAGCAGAGCCGGGCCGAACACTGAAGCTTTCTTT | CASRAGPNTEAFF
TRBJ1-1 | TRBV12-3/TRBV12-4 | TRBD1 | NA | TGTGCCAGCACCGAGGACAGGGCCACTGAAGCTTTCTTT | CASTEDRATEAFF
TRBJ1-1 | TRBV29-1 | NA | NA | TGCAGCGGACGCTTTGCTGATGAAGCTTTCTTT | CSGRFADEAFF
TRBJ2-5 | TRBV1 | NA | NA | TGCACCAGCAGCCTCTGGAAAGGGACAGGGGGTCGAGAGACCCAGTACTTC | CTSSLWKGTGGRETQYF
TRBJ2-3 | TRBV27 | NA | NA | TGTGCCAGCAGTCCGACCCCATTGGCTGGCACAGATACGCAGTATTTT | CASSPTPLAGTDTQYF
TRBJ2-7 | TRBV2 | NA | few | TGTGCCAGCAGTACAGTCGGAGGACTCTACGAGCAGTACTTC | CASSTVGGLYEQYF
TRBJ2-5 | TRBV4-1 | NA | NA | TGCGCCAGCAGCATTTACAGGGAATTCGGTGAGACCCAGTACTTC | CASSIYREFGETQYF
TRBJ1-2 | TRBV11-1 | TRBD1 | NA | TGTGCCAGCAGCCCGACGACAGGGTTGGTCTACACCTTC | CASSPTTGLVYTF
TRBJ2-1 | TRBV9 | NA | NA | TGTGCCAGCAGCGTAGGCCAATACAATGAGCAGTTCTTC | CASSVGQYNEQFF
TRBJ2-3 | TRBV9 | TRBD1 | NA | TGTGCCAGCAGCGGGATGGGGACAGGGATTCCAGATACGCAGTATTTT | CASSGMGTGIPDTQYF
TRBJ1-1 | TRBV18 | TRBD1 | once | TGTGCCAGCTCACCCTCGGACAGGGTTACTGAAGCTTTCTTT | CASSPSDRVTEAFF
TRBJ2-7 | TRBV7-9 | TRBD1 | NA | TGTGCCAGCAGCTTGGGTGACAGGGCGGTCGAGCAGTACTTC | CASSLGDRAVEQYF